The 5 T cell receptor beta chains presented below share a single source sample, sequenced in a study of OX40 agonist ivuxolimab in advanced cancers. Generated by immunoSEQ multiplex PCR, the TCRdb table keeps only in-frame clones and is missing some. Among some 63,000 clones listed, roughly 84% were seen once. Material: CD4+ or CD8+ T cells sorted from blood, obtained in a trial of the OX40 agonist ivuxolimab. The receptors derive from an adult with an advanced solid tumor such as melanoma, head and neck, liver or kidney cancer.

The chain combines TRBV5-6 with TRBJ1-2; D gene uncertain. This CDR3 has 12 amino acids. V was shortened by 0 bases and J by 5 bases, with 5 bases between the two germline ends. The germline V gene encodes CDR1 SGHDT and CDR2 YYEEEE. The CDR3 spells CASSLVPYGYTF. The CDR3 DNA reads as TGTGCCAGCAGCTTGGTTCCTTATGGCTACACCTTC. The variable domain in full, completed from reference TRBV5-6 and TRBJ1-2, reads DAGVTQSPTHLIKTRGQQVTLRCSPKSGHDTVSWYQQALGQGPQFIFQYYEEEERQRGNFPDRFSGHQFPNYSSELNVNALLLGDSALYLCASSLVPYGYTFGSGTRLTVV.

The chain links TRBV10-2 to TRBJ1-5; D unresolved. V was clipped by 3 bases and J by 3 bases, with 9 bases between them. In germline, CDR1 is WSHSY, CDR2 SAAADI. The CDR3 sequence is 14 residues long. This CDR3 is CASSERGLNQPQHF. CDR3 bases: TGCGCCAGCAGTGAAAGAGGCCTCAATCAGCCCCAGCATTTT.

The rearrangement uses TRBV30 and TRBJ2-1; D is unclear. CDR3 length: 13 amino acids. Trimming removed 2 bases from V and 2 bases from J, with 7 bases in between. The germline V gene has CDR1 GTSNPN and CDR2 SVGIG (reference sequence). CDR3: CAWSLTPYNEQFF. Written as DNA, the CDR3 is TGTGCCTGGAGTCTGACCCCCTACAATGAGCAGTTCTTC. Full variable domain (missing parts from reference TRBV30 and TRBJ2-1): SQTIHQWPATLVQPVGSPLSLECTVEGTSNPNLYWYRQAAGRGLQLLFYSVGIGQISSEVPQNLSASRPQDRQFILSSKKLLLSDSGFYLCAWSLTPYNEQFFGPGTRLTVL.

In DNA form, the CDR3 reads TGTGCCAGCAGCTCCAACCCAGGCCAGTACTTC. Its translation: CASSSNPGQYF. The rearrangement uses TRBV5-6 and TRBJ2-5; D unresolved. Germline V CDR1 and CDR2: SGHDT, YYEEEE. This CDR3 comprises 11 residues. Trimming cost V 3 bases and J 10 bases, with 10 bases left between them. Looking up the rest from reference TRBV5-6 and TRBJ2-5 gives the full variable domain: DAGVTQSPTHLIKTRGQQVTLRCSPKSGHDTVSWYQQALGQGPQFIFQYYEEEERQRGNFPDRFSGHQFPNYSSELNVNALLLGDSALYLCASSSNPGQYFGPGTRLLVL.

The chain is built from TRBV4-3 and TRBJ1-1; no clear D gene. V lost 0 bases, J lost 1 base, and 12 bases lay in between. CDR1 LGHNA and CDR2 YSLEER come from the germline V gene. CDR3 length: 16 amino acids. The DNA for the CDR3 is TGCGCCAGCAGCCAAGATTTTAGTCTTCCGAACACTGAAGCTTTCTTT. Encoded protein: CASSQDFSLPNTEAFF.